The 28 T cell receptor beta chains presented below share a single source sample, sequenced in a study of blood T cell repertoires in COVID-19. TCRdb's copy holds only in-frame clones and misses some; the assay was immunoSEQ multiplex PCR. The data show about 360,000 clones, with approximately 86% seen just once and 3% held by the top ten. Material for sequencing was peripheral blood. The receptors derive from a human donor in a cohort sampled during active COVID-19.

This clone was observed a few times. The V gene is TRBV3-1 (or the pseudogene TRBV3-2), the J gene TRBJ2-5; D is undetermined. Germline assignment: CDR1 LGHDT and CDR2 YNNKEL (reference sequence). V lost 4 bases and J lost 7, with 16 bases in between. This CDR3 contains 14 residues. As DNA, the CDR3 is TGTGCCAGCAGCCCTGGCGACTCTCCCTGGACCCAGTACTTC. Protein sequence: CASSPGDSPWTQYF.

This clone was recorded a few times. This chain links TRBV21-1 with TRBJ2-3; TRBD2 was called by the table and not checked on the DNA. TRBV21-1 is a pseudogene segment. CDR3 length: 16 residues. The CDR3 here is CASSKGASGSTDTQYF. The CDR3 DNA reads TGTGCCAGCAGCAAAGGTGCTAGCGGGAGCACAGATACGCAGTATTTT.

The chain combines TRBV5-1 with TRBJ2-7, with 10 bases aligning to TRBD1. This CDR3 contains 12 residues. V was pared by 3 bases and J by 6 bases, with 0 bases of the junction left unmatched. Germline values: CDR1 SGHRS, CDR2 YFSETQ. In DNA form, the CDR3 reads TGCGCCAGCAGCTGGACAGGGGGCGAGCAGTACTTC. It codes for CASSWTGGEQYF.

This clone is termed medium-sized (0.01 to 0.1%). This chain uses TRBV6-5 with TRBJ1-2; the D gene is possibly TRBD1 (5 bases). The ends were cut back, 4 bases at V and 7 bases at J, with 19 bases in the middle. This CDR3 is built from 15 residues. Germline V lookup: CDR1 MNHEY, CDR2 SVGAGI. Here the CDR3 reads CASSSLAARGFGYTF. CDR3 DNA sequence: TGTGCCAGCAGTTCCTTGGCCGCCCGGGGGTTTGGCTACACCTTC.

This rearrangement joins TRBV19 to TRBJ2-1; the match to TRBD1 covers 8 bases. CDR3 length: 13 residues. V dropped 3 bases and J dropped 9; count of bases not matched to a gene: 4. The germline V gene has CDR1 LNHDA and CDR2 SQIVND (reference sequence). The CDR3 sequence: CASSIRQGAEQFF. Here the CDR3 DNA reads TGTGCCAGTAGTATCCGGCAGGGGGCTGAGCAGTTCTTC.

V gene TRBV20-1 combines with J gene TRBJ1-5; D remains ambiguous. The V end lost 3 bases, the J end lost 5 bases, and 11 bases lay between the germline ends. From germline, CDR1 is DFQATT and CDR2 SNEGSKA (reference sequence). The CDR3 length is 13 residues. The CDR3 DNA reads as TGCAGTGCTAGTGACACCGAGGATCAGCCCCAGCATTTT. This codes for CSASDTEDQPQHF.

This clone was picked up one time. The chain joins TRBV5-4 to TRBJ1-2, with a possible D match to TRBD1 (5 bases). V lost 4 bases and J lost 0, with 16 bases in between. Germline values: CDR1 SGHNT, CDR2 YYREEE (reference sequence). This CDR3 contains 16 residues. This CDR3 reads CASSPGLRYSNYGYTF. CDR3 DNA: TGTGCCAGCAGCCCGGGACTCCGCTATTCTAACTATGGCTACACCTTC. The full variable domain, its missing parts supplied by reference TRBV5-4 and TRBJ1-2, is ETGVTQSPTHLIKTRGQQVTLRCSSQSGHNTVSWYQQALGQGPQFIFQYYREEENGRGNFPPRFSGLQFPNYSSELNVNALELDDSALYLCASSPGLRYSNYGYTFGSGTRLTVV.

The genes are TRBV18 and TRBJ1-1, with 12 bases lining up with TRBD1. This CDR3 has 17 amino acids. Germline lookup yields CDR1 KGHSH and CDR2 LQKENI. Germline trimming cut 3 bases from V and 3 bases from J; bases unmatched to any gene: 8. The CDR3 spells CASSPGTGGSFDTEAFF. The CDR3 DNA follows: TGTGCCAGCTCACCCGGGACAGGGGGCTCTTTTGACACTGAAGCTTTCTTT.

J is TRBJ1-4 and V is TRBV5-5; a possible D gene is TRBD1 (5 bases). Germline V CDR1 and CDR2: SGHKS, YYEKEE (reference sequence). V was shortened by 2 bases and J by 6 bases, with 11 bases between the two germline ends. The CDR3 is made up of 14 amino acids. CDR3 loop: CASSFNAGYEKLFF. In nucleotides, the CDR3 is TGTGCCAGCAGCTTTAACGCAGGGTATGAAAAACTGTTTTTT. The whole variable domain, filled in from reference TRBV5-5 and TRBJ1-4, reads DAGVTQSPTHLIKTRGQQVTLRCSPISGHKSVSWYQQVLGQGPQFIFQYYEKEERGRGNFPDRFSARQFPNYSSELNVNALLLGDSALYLCASSFNAGYEKLFFGSGTQLSVL.

This clone was counted a few times. This rearrangement joins TRBV15 to TRBJ1-5; D is ambiguous. Per germline, CDR1 LNHNV and CDR2 YYDKDF (reference sequence). This CDR3 has 12 residues. Trimming cost V 5 bases and J 3 bases, with 5 bases left between them. The CDR3 region is CATSSDNQPQHF. The DNA of the CDR3 is TGTGCCACCAGCTCAGACAATCAGCCCCAGCATTTT.

The CDR3: CASSDLPGDGYTF. CDR3 DNA: TGTGCCAGCAGTGACTTACCCGGGGATGGCTACACCTTC. The V call is TRBV6-4, the J call TRBJ1-2, with D hard to call. Germline V gene data show CDR1 as MRHNA and CDR2 as SNTAGT. Trimming left V 1 base short and J 6 bases short, with 9 bases between. The CDR3 runs 13 residues.

The chain couples TRBV6-5 to TRBJ1-2; tentative D call: TRBD1 (6 bases). Germline loops: CDR1 MNHEY, CDR2 SVGAGI. The CDR3 extends over 14 amino acids. Trimming shortened V by 4 bases and J by 6 bases, and 15 bases separated the two germline ends. The CDR3 nucleotides read TGTGCCAGCAGTTCTCTCGACAGGACCGATGGCTACACCTTC. This translates into CASSSLDRTDGYTF.

V and J are TRBV28 and TRBJ2-1; tentatively, D is TRBD2 (5 bases). Germline V CDR1 and CDR2: MDHEN, SYDVKM. V lost 1 base and J 8 bases, leaving 9 bases between the germline ends. The CDR3 runs to 13 residues. The CDR3 DNA reads TGTGCCAGCAGTTTATTATTGGGAGATGAGCAGTTCTTC. Its translation: CASSLLLGDEQFF.

This sequence joins TRBV28 and TRBJ1-5; 7 bases match TRBD1. The V gene's germline CDR1 is MDHEN and CDR2 SYDVKM. The trim removed 3 bases at V and 0 bases at J, leaving 5 bases unmatched. The CDR3 is made up of 16 amino acids. The chain's CDR3 is CASSFRDSDSNQPQHF. The CDR3 DNA is TGTGCCAGCAGTTTCAGGGACAGTGATAGCAATCAGCCCCAGCATTTT.

The chain combines TRBV5-6 with TRBJ2-7; 7 bases are shared with TRBD2. There are 16 residues in the CDR3. The V gene end was trimmed by 2 bases and the J gene end by 4 bases; junction bases not matched to a gene: 12. The germline gives CDR1 SGHDT, CDR2 YYEEEE. As DNA, the CDR3 is TGTGCCAGCAGCTTATTCGGCGGGAGTGAGAGATACGAGCAGTACTTC. This encodes CASSLFGGSERYEQYF.

This clone occurred a few times. The chain carries TRBV7-2 and TRBJ1-6, with D possibly matching TRBD1 (5 bases). Trimming pared 3 bases from V and 7 bases from J, leaving 10 bases between. Per germline, CDR1 SGHTA and CDR2 FQGNSA. This CDR3 has 14 residues. The DNA for the CDR3 is TGTGCCAGCAGCTTGGCAGGGTACAATTCACCCCTCCACTTT. It translates to CASSLAGYNSPLHF.

Turning to this clone: Other DNA sequences in this specimen translate into the identical CDR3. The J gene is TRBJ1-6, the V gene TRBV2; D may be TRBD1 (5 bases). Germline loops: CDR1 SNHLY, CDR2 FYNNEI. V gave up 2 bases and J gave up 7 bases, with 9 bases separating them. This CDR3 has 14 amino acids. The CDR3 reads CASSERAGNSPLHF. The CDR3 nucleotides read TGTGCCAGCAGTGAACGGGCAGGGAATTCACCCCTCCACTTT.

This sequence joins TRBV6-2 or TRBV6-3 and TRBJ2-4; 7 nucleotides line up with TRBD1. The germline CDR1 and CDR2 sequences are MNHEY and SVGEGT. The CDR3 has 18 amino acids. V was pared by 2 bases and J by 0 bases, with 10 bases of the junction left unmatched. CDR3 nucleotide sequence: TGTGCCAGCAGTTACGGGACAGCCCCTTCGGGAGCCAAAAACATTCAGTACTTC. It translates to CASSYGTAPSGAKNIQYF.

This rearrangement joins TRBV11-2 to TRBJ1-5; D is uncertain. The length of the CDR3 is 13 residues. Looked up from germline, CDR1 is SGHAT and CDR2 is FQNNGV. Deletions cut 1 base from V and 5 bases from J, with 6 bases between. For the CDR3, the DNA is TGTGCCAGCAGCTTAGCCGCGGATCAGCCCCAGCATTTT. Translation gives CASSLAADQPQHF.

The V and J genes are TRBV28 and TRBJ1-6; 7 bases align to TRBD1. Germline V gene lookup returns CDR1 MDHEN and CDR2 SYDVKM. This CDR3 contains 14 residues. After removal of 8 bases from V and 10 bases from J, the junction contained 11 bases not matched to a gene. As DNA, the CDR3 is TGTGCCAGCGGGGCAGGGGGTAATAGCTCACCCCTCCACTTT. This encodes CASGAGGNSSPLHF.

The CDR3, as DNA: TGTGCCAGCAGCCCGGGGACAGGATACAATGAGCAGTTCTTC. Amino acids: CASSPGTGYNEQFF. This chain uses TRBV11-2 with TRBJ2-1; TRBD1 agrees at 8 bases. The junction had 4 bases not matched to a gene; V was cut back by 5 bases and J by 4 bases. The CDR3 consists of 14 residues. CDR1 is SGHAT and CDR2 is FQNNGV in the germline V gene.

The chain has TRBV11-2 and TRBJ1-1; unclear D gene. This CDR3 is 14 amino acids long. V was cut by 2 bases and J by 3 bases, with 10 bases left in between. CDR1 and CDR2 (germline): SGHAT, FQNNGV. CDR3 nucleotides: TGTGCCAGCAGCTTAATGGAGGCTGACACTGAAGCTTTCTTT. Protein sequence: CASSLMEADTEAFF. Full variable domain (missing parts from reference TRBV11-2 and TRBJ1-1): EAGVAQSPRYKIIEKRQSVAFWCNPISGHATLYWYQQILGQGPKLLIQFQNNGVVDDSQLPKDRFSAERLKGVDSTLKIQPAKLEDSAVYLCASSLMEADTEAFFGQGTRLTVV.

This clone was detected only once. The chain carries TRBV16 and TRBJ1-6, with 7 bases identical to TRBD1. This CDR3 has 16 amino acids. Trimming cost V 3 bases and J 2 bases; bases outside gene matches: 4. From germline, CDR1 is KGHSY and CDR2 FQNENV. The CDR3 DNA sequence: TGTGCCAGCAGCCAGTCGACAGGGCCCTATAATTCACCCCTCCACTTT. It is translated as CASSQSTGPYNSPLHF. The full variable domain, completed using reference TRBV16 and TRBJ1-6, is GEEVAQTPKHLVRGEGQKAKLYCAPIKGHSYVFWYQQVLKNEFKFLISFQNENVFDETGMPKERFSAKCLPNSPCSLEIQATKLEDSAVYFCASSQSTGPYNSPLHFGNGTRLTVT.

The gene calls are TRBV19 and TRBJ2-7; tentatively, D is TRBD2 (7 bases). The CDR3 consists of 18 residues. Germline CDR1 reads LNHDA; CDR2 reads SQIVND (reference sequence). Trimming took 4 bases from V and 0 from J, leaving 22 bases between them. The CDR3 region is CASSTMGGAEYNSYEQYF. Written as DNA, the CDR3 is TGTGCCAGTAGTACAATGGGGGGGGCAGAATATAACTCCTACGAGCAGTACTTC. Variable domain in full (rest from reference TRBV19 and TRBJ2-7): DGGITQSPKYLFRKEGQNVTLSCEQNLNHDAMYWYRQDPGQGLRLIYYSQIVNDFQKGDIAEGYSVSREKKESFPLTVTSAQKNPTAFYLCASSTMGGAEYNSYEQYFGPGTRLTVT.

The CDR3 bases are TGTGCCAGCAGCCAAGAAGGTGGGAGGACTCTCGATGAGCAGTTCTTC. Translated, it gives CASSQEGGRTLDEQFF. V gene TRBV4-2 combines with J gene TRBJ2-1; D perhaps matches TRBD2 (6 bases). Trimming left V 0 bases short and J 8 bases short, with 17 bases between. The CDR3 loop spans 16 amino acids. Germline CDR1 reads LGHNA; CDR2 reads YNFKEQ.

The rearrangement links TRBV9 to TRBJ1-1, with 7 bases aligning to TRBD1. V lost 3 bases to trimming and J lost 0 bases; unmatched junction nucleotides: 8. The CDR3 is made up of 16 amino acids. Germline V gene sequence: CDR1 SGDLS, CDR2 YYNGEE. The CDR3 DNA reads as TGTGCCAGCAGCGGAAGGGTGACAGGGATGAACACTGAAGCTTTCTTT. Protein product: CASSGRVTGMNTEAFF.

As for this clone: The junction differs from germline at one of its ends, possibly a read error. The rearrangement joins TRBV7-7 to TRBJ2-5, with D perhaps TRBD1 (6 bases). Looked up from germline, CDR1 is SSHAT and CDR2 is FNYEAQ (reference sequence). The CDR3 contains 18 residues. The CDR3 nucleotides are TGTGCTAGCAGCTTAGCACAGGGTGGTGGCGTGGCGCGAGAGACCCAGTACTTC. As protein: CASSLAQGGGVARETQYF.

J is TRBJ1-2 and V is TRBV5-1, with 7 bases identical to TRBD1. The CDR3 totals 15 residues. CDR1 and CDR2 (germline): SGHRS, YFSETQ. The V and J ends lost 5 bases and 4 bases, in that order; junction bases with no gene match: 11. CDR3 protein: CASRPRTGEGYGYTF. In DNA form, the CDR3 reads TGCGCCAGCAGGCCCCGGACAGGCGAGGGCTATGGCTACACCTTC.